This T cell receptor (beta chain) was found in a study of blood T cell repertoires in COVID-19. Study-level background: Collection of acute and convalescent COVID-19 samples took place in the United States, Italy and Spain. PBMCs, B-cell-depleted T cells, or T cells were the source of the cDNA or gDNA that made up the material.

As originally analysed: Estimation of nucleated cell counts was performed using reference gene primer amplification. Profiling relied on immunoSEQ multiplex PCR, and the TCRdb table lists in-frame clones only, not all of them. Clonal size and the V and J genes are those of that table, whereas D and trimming came from the DNA. The top ten hold more than 1% of the sample, which has approximately 360,000 clones, around 89% seen once. The CDR3 is made up of 16 amino acids. Germline lookup yields CDR1 SGHNT and CDR2 YYREEE (reference sequence). The junction had 8 bases not matched to a gene; V was cut back by 4 bases and J by 5 bases.

The chain carries TRBV5-4 and TRBJ1-6; 8 nucleotides match TRBD1. This clonotype originated in a man aged 35 to 55 with acute or convalescent COVID-19. The sample comprised peripheral blood. CDR3 protein: CASSTKGQGHNSPLHF. The CDR3 bases are TGTGCCAGCAGCACTAAAGGACAGGGCCATAATTCACCCCTCCACTTT.